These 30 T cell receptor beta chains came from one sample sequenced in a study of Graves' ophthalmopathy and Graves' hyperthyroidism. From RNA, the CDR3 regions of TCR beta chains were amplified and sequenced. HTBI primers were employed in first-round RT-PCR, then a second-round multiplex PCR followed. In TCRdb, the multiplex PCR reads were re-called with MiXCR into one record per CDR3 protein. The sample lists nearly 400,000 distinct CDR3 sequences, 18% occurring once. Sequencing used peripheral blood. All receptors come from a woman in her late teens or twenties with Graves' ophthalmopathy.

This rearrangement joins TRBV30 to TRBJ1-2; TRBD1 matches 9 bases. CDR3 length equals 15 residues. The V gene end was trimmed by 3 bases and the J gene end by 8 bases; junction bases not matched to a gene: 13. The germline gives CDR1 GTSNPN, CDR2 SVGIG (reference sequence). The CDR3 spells CAWRPRNRGRRGYTF. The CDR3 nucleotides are TGTGCCTGGAGGCCCAGGAACAGGGGGCGCCGGGGCTACACCTTC.

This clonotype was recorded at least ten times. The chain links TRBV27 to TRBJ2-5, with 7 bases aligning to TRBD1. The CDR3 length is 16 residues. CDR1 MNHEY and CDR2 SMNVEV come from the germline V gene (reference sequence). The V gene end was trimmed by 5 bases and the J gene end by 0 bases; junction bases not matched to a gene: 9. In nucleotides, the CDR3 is TGTGCCAGCAGTCCCTACAGGGGCCTCCACCAAGAGACCCAGTACTTC. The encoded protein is CASSPYRGLHQETQYF.

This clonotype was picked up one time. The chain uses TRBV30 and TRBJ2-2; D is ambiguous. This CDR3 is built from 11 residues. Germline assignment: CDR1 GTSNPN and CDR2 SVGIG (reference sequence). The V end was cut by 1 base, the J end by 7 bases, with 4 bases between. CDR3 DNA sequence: TGTGCCTGGAGTGGTGTCGGGGAGCTGTTTTTT. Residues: CAWSGVGELFF.

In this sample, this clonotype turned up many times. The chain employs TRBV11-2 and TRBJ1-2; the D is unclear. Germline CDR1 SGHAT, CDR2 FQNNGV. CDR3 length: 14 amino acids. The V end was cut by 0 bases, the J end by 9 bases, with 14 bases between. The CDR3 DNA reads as TGTGCCAGCAGCTTAGATGCCACCAGCTCTCGCTACACCTTC. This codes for CASSLDATSSRYTF.

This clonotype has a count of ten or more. The chain's CDR3 is CASSPRTGQNYGYTF. Written as DNA, the CDR3 is TGTGCCAGCAGCCCTCGGACAGGGCAAAACTATGGCTACACCTTC. The rearrangement uses TRBV7-9 and TRBJ1-2, with 8 bases lining up with TRBD1. The CDR3 runs 15 residues. The germline V gene has CDR1 SEHNR and CDR2 FQNEAQ (reference sequence). Germline trimming cut 5 bases from V and 2 bases from J; bases unmatched to any gene: 7.

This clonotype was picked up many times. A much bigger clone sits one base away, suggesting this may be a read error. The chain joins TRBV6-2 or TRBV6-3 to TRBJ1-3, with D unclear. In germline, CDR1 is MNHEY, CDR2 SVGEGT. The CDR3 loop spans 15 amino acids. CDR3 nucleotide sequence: TGTGCCAGCAGTTACTACCGCCGCTCTGGAAACACCGTATATTTT. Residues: CASSYYRRSGNTVYF.

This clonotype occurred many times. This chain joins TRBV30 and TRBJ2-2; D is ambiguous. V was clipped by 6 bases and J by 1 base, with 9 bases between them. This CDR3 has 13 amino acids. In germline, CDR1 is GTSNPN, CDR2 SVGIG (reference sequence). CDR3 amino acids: CACGRLNTGELFF. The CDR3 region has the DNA TGTGCCTGCGGACGGCTGAACACCGGGGAGCTGTTTTTT.

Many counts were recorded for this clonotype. CDR3 amino acids: CASSGRQGVVSGNDQPQHF. Here the CDR3 DNA reads TGTGCCAGCAGTGGGAGACAGGGTGTCGTTTCGGGAAATGATCAGCCCCAGCATTTT. The chain joins TRBV6-1 to TRBJ1-5; 7 nucleotides align to TRBD1. Germline V gene lookup returns CDR1 MNHNS and CDR2 SASEGT. The trim removed 4 bases at V and 5 bases at J, leaving 20 bases unmatched. This CDR3 comprises 19 residues.

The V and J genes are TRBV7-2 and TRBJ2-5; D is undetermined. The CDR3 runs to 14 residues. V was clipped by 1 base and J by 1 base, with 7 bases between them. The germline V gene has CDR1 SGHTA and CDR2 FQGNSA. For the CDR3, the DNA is TGTGCCAGCAGCTTAGATATCACCCAAGAGACCCAGTACTTC. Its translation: CASSLDITQETQYF.

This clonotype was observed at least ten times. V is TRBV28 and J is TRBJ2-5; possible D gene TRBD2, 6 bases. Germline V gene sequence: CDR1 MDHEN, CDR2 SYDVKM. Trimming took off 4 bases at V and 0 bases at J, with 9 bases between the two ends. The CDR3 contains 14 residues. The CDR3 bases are TGTGCCAGCAGTTCCGGGGGTTACCAAGAGACCCAGTACTTC. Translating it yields CASSSGGYQETQYF.

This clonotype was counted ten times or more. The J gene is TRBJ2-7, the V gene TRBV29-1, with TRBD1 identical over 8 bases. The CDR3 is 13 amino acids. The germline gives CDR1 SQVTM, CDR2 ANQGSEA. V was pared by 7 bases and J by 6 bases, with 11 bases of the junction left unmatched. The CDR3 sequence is CSAIVTGVGEQYF. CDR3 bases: TGCAGCGCTATAGTGACAGGGGTAGGCGAGCAGTACTTC.

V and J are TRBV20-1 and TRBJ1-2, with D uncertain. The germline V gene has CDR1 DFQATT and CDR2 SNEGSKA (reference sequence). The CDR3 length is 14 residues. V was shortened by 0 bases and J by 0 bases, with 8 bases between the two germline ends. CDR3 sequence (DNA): TGCAGTGCTAGAGATGGGATTGCTAACTATGGCTACACCTTC. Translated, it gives CSARDGIANYGYTF.

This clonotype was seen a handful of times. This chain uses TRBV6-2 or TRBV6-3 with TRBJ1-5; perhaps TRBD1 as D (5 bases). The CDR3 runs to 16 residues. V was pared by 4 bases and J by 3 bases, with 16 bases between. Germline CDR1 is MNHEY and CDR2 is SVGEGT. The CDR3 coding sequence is TGTGCCAGCAGTTCCCTCGGGGGGAGGACCAATCAGCCCCAGCATTTT. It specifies CASSSLGGRTNQPQHF.

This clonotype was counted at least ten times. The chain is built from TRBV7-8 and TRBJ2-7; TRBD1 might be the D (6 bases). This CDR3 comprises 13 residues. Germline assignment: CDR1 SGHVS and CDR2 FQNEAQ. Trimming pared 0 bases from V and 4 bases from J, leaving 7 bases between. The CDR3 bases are TGTGCCAGCAGCTTAGCCAGGGGTTACGAGCAGTACTTC. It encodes CASSLARGYEQYF.

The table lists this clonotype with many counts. CDR3 loop: CSVRGPQGSPLHF. The CDR3 DNA reads TGCAGCGTCCGGGGCCCCCAGGGTTCACCCCTCCACTTT. The chain joins TRBV29-1 to TRBJ1-6, with a possible D match to TRBD1 (5 bases). Germline values: CDR1 SQVTM, CDR2 ANQGSEA. Trimming shortened V by 6 bases and J by 9 bases, and 15 bases separated the two germline ends. The CDR3 has 13 amino acids. Variable domain in full (rest from reference TRBV29-1 and TRBJ1-6): SAVISQKPSRDICQRGTSLTIQCQVDSQVTMMFWYRQQPGQSLTLIATANQGSEATYESGFVIDKFPISRPNLTFSTLTVSNMSPEDSSIYLCSVRGPQGSPLHFGNGTRLTVT.

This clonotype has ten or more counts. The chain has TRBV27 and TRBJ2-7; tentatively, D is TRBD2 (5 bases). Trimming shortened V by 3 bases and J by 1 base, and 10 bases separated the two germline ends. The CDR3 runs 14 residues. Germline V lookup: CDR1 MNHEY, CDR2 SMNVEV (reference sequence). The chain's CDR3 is CASSFRGSSYEQYF. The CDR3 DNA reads TGTGCCAGCAGTTTTCGGGGAAGTTCCTACGAGCAGTACTTC.

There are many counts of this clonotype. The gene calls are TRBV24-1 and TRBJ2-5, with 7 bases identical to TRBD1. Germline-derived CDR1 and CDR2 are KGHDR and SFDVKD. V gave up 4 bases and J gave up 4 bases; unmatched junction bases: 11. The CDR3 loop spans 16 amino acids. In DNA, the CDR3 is TGTGCCACCAGTGACTTGGGACAGAGTGAGAGAGAGACCCAGTACTTC. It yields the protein CATSDLGQSERETQYF.

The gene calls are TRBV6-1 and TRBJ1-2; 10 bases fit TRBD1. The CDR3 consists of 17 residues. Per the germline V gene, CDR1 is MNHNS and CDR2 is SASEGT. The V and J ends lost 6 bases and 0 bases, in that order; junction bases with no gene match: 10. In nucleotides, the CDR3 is TGTGCCAGCAGAGGGCTGACAGGGGGCCCAGCTAACTATGGCTACACCTTC. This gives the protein CASRGLTGGPANYGYTF.

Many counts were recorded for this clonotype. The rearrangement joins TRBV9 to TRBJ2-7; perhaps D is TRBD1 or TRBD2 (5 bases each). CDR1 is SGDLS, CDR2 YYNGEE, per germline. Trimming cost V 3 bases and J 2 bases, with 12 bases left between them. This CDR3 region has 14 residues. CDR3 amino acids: CASSAHGTPYEQYF. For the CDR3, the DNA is TGTGCCAGCAGCGCTCACGGGACGCCCTACGAGCAGTACTTC.

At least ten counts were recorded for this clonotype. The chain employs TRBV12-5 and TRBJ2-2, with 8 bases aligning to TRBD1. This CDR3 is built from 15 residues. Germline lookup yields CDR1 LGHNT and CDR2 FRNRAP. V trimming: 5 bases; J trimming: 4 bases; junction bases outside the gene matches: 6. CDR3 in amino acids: CASGDDRGSTGELFF. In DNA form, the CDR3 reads TGTGCTAGTGGTGACGACAGGGGAAGCACCGGGGAGCTGTTTTTT.

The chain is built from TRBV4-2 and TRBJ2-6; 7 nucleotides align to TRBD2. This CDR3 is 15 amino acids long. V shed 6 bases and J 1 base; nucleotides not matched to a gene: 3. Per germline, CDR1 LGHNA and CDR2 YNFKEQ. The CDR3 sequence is CASRGEGSGANVLTF. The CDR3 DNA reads TGTGCCAGCAGGGGGGAGGGGTCTGGGGCCAACGTCCTGACTTTC.

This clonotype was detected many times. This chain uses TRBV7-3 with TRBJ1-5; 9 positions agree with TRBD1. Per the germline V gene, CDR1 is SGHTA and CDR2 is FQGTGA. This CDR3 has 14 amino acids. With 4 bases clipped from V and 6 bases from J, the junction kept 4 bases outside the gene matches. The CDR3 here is CASSYHRGRQPQHF. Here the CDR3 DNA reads TGTGCCAGCAGCTACCACAGGGGGCGTCAGCCCCAGCATTTT.

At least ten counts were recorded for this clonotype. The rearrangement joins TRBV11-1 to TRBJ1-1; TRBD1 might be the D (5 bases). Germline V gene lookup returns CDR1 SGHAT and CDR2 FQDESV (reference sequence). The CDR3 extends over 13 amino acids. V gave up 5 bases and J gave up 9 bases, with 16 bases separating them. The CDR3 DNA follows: TGTGCCAGCAGCCGCAGCCCGGGACTCAAAGCTTTCTTT. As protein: CASSRSPGLKAFF. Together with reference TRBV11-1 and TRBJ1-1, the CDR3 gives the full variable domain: EAEVAQSPRYKITEKSQAVAFWCDPISGHATLYWYRQILGQGPELLVQFQDESVVDDSQLPKDRFSAERLKGVDSTLKIQPAELGDSAMYLCASSRSPGLKAFFGQGTRLTVV.

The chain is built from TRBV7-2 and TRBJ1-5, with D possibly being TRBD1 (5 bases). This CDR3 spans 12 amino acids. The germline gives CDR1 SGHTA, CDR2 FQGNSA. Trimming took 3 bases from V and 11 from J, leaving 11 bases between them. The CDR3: CASSLGVETQHF. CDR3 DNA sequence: TGTGCCAGCAGCTTGGGGGTAGAGACCCAGCATTTT.

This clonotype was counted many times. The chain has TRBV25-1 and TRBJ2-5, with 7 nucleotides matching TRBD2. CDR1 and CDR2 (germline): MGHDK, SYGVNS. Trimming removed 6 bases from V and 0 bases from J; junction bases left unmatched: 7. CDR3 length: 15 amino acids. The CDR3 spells CASSLNSGYQETQYF. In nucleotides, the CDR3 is TGTGCCAGCAGCCTAAATAGCGGGTACCAAGAGACCCAGTACTTC. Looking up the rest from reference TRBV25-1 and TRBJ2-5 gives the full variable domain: EADIYQTPRYLVIGTGKKITLECSQTMGHDKMYWYQQDPGMELHLIHYSYGVNSTEKGDLSSESTVSRIRTEHFPLTLESARPSHTSQYLCASSLNSGYQETQYFGPGTRLLVL.

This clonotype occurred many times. The CDR3 region has the DNA TGTGCCAGCAGCTTTCCGGGACAGCCTCTTTTTTGCTCTGGAAACACCATATATTTT. This encodes CASSFPGQPLFCSGNTIYF. The chain has TRBV11-3 and TRBJ1-3, with 7 bases aligning to TRBD1. This CDR3 region has 19 residues. Looked up from germline, CDR1 is SGHNT and CDR2 is YENEEA. Trimming took 3 bases from V and 0 from J; bases not matched to a gene: 14.

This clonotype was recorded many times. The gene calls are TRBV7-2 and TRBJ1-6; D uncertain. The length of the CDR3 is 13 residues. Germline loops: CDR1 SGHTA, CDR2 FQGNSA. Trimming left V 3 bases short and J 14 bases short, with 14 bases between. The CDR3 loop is CASSFDPMDALHF. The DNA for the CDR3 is TGTGCCAGCAGCTTTGACCCCATGGATGCCCTCCACTTT.

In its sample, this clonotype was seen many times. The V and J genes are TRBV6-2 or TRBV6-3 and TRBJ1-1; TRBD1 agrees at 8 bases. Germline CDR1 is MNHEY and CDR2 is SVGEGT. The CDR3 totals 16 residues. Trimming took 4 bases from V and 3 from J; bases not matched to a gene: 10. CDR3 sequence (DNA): TGTGCCAGCAGTTCTCGGACAGGGAATTTCTACACTGAAGCTTTCTTT. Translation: CASSSRTGNFYTEAFF.

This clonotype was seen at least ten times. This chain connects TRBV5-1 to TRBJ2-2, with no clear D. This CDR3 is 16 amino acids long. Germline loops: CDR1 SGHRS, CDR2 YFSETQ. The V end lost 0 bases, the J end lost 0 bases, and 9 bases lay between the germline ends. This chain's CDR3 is CASSLEVLSNTGELFF. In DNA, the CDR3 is TGCGCCAGCAGCTTGGAGGTGCTCTCGAACACCGGGGAGCTGTTTTTT.

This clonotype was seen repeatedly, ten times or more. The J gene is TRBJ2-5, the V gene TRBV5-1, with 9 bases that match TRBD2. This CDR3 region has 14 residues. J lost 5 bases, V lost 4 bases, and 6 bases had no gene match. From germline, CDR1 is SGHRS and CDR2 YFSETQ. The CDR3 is CASSVIAGEETQYF. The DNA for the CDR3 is TGCGCCAGCAGCGTGATAGCGGGAGAGGAGACCCAGTACTTC.